The clone carrying this TCR beta chain was counted between two and nine times. The antigen is unknown. This record belongs to a study of T-cell memory formation after mild COVID-19. Sample barcodes and UMIs were carried by the TCR alpha and TCR beta cDNA libraries that 5'RACE generated with constant-segment primers. In TCRdb, the 5' RACE reads were re-called with MiXCR into one record per CDR3 protein. The repertoire holds around 390,000 distinct CDR3 sequences, with about 15% as singletons. Study conclusions and caveats: Clones shrinking between day 15 and 85 showed a balanced CD4/CD8 split, and those that grew later tilted toward CD4+. The main location of contracting CD4+ clones was CM and EM, and that of contracting CD8+ clones was EMRA.

Sequencing was carried out using PBMCs or a T cell subset sorted from them (not recorded which). This receptor was identified in a man aged 18-30 years who had mild COVID-19 (a few samples of this study predate the infection). Cell type and time point are not known.

CDR3 in amino acids: CSVDGNTEAFF. CDR3 nucleotide sequence: TGCAGCGTCGACGGGAACACTGAAGCTTTCTTT. This chain connects TRBV29-1 to TRBJ1-1, with no clear D. The CDR3 is made up of 11 amino acids. Trimming removed 6 bases from V and 1 base from J, with 6 bases in between. The germline V gene has CDR1 SQVTM and CDR2 ANQGSEA.